The next 24 T cell receptor beta chains were all read from a single sample in a study of T cell responses to AZD1222 COVID-19 vaccine. The table came from immunoSEQ multiplex PCR; TCRdb's copy has only in-frame clones and leaves some out. Among over 100,000 clones listed, roughly 90% were seen once. Sequences were derived from peripheral blood, sampled on day 0 of AZD1222 vaccination. Source of these receptors: an adult in good health.

This clone was found a few times. The chain has TRBV7-6 and TRBJ2-5; D ambiguous. The CDR3 extends over 15 amino acids. The germline V and J ends were trimmed by 4 bases and 5 bases, with 17 bases remaining between them. Germline V gives CDR1 SGHVS, CDR2 FNYEAQ. The CDR3 spells CASSWAARLEETQYF. The CDR3 bases are TGTGCCAGCAGCTGGGCCGCAAGGTTGGAGGAGACCCAGTACTTC.

The chain recombines TRBV19 with TRBJ2-6; no clear D. Trimming took 4 bases from V and 2 from J, leaving 12 bases between them. There are 16 residues in the CDR3. The germline V gene has CDR1 LNHDA and CDR2 SQIVND (reference sequence). CDR3 in DNA: TGTGCCAGTAGTACTTACGATCGCACTGGGGCCAACGTCCTGACTTTC. Its translation: CASSTYDRTGANVLTF.

The V gene is TRBV2, the J gene TRBJ1-5; TRBD1 is a possible D gene (5 bases). Deletions cut 6 bases from V and 10 bases from J, with 22 bases between. Germline CDR1 is SNHLY and CDR2 is FYNNEI. This CDR3 contains 15 residues. The CDR3 loop is CASSTEGPPAGPQHF. DNA of the CDR3: TGTGCCAGCAGCACCGAGGGACCGCCTGCGGGTCCCCAGCATTTT.

J is TRBJ2-3 and V is TRBV28; the D is unclear. This CDR3 has 12 residues. V shed 3 bases and J shed 4 bases, with 5 bases lying between them. Per the germline V gene, CDR1 is MDHEN and CDR2 is SYDVKM. The CDR3 here is CASSLLADTQYF. The CDR3, as DNA: TGTGCCAGCAGTTTGCTAGCAGATACGCAGTATTTT.

V usage is TRBV7-3 and J usage is TRBJ2-2; D call uncertain. V gave up 5 bases and J gave up 7 bases, with 11 bases separating them. This CDR3 spans 13 amino acids. CDR1 and CDR2 (germline): SGHTA, FQGTGA. The CDR3 sequence is CASSPPGSGELFF. Here the CDR3 DNA reads TGTGCCAGCAGCCCCCCCGGAAGCGGGGAGCTGTTTTTT.

The chain couples TRBV27 to TRBJ1-6; TRBD1 might be the D (5 bases). Germline V gene data show CDR1 as MNHEY and CDR2 as SMNVEV (reference sequence). V was trimmed by 2 bases and J by 6 bases, leaving 14 bases between them. The CDR3 runs 16 residues. CDR3 sequence: CASSLRGVRGNSPLHF. CDR3 in DNA: TGTGCCAGCAGTTTACGGGGGGTTCGAGGTAATTCACCCCTCCACTTT.

This clone was observed once. The rearrangement uses TRBV15 and TRBJ2-5; D uncertain. The germline V and J ends were trimmed by 0 bases and 2 bases, with 16 bases remaining between them. This CDR3 has 17 residues. Germline CDR1 LNHNV, CDR2 YYDKDF (reference sequence). The CDR3 loop is CATSREEGWNTQETQYF. The CDR3 DNA sequence: TGTGCCACCAGCAGAGAGGAAGGGTGGAATACTCAAGAGACCCAGTACTTC.

The chain recombines TRBV4-1 with TRBJ2-2; weak D call: TRBD1 (5 bases). This CDR3 spans 16 amino acids. Trimming pared 4 bases from V and 1 base from J, leaving 13 bases between. Germline CDR1 is MGHRA and CDR2 is YSYEKL. The CDR3 DNA sequence: TGCGCCAGCAGCCCCGCACCAGGGCGGAACACCGGGGAGCTGTTTTTT. The encoded protein is CASSPAPGRNTGELFF.

The gene calls are TRBV27 and TRBJ2-1, with D possibly TRBD2 on 6 matching bases. This CDR3 has 14 residues. Germline V gene sequence: CDR1 MNHEY, CDR2 SMNVEV (reference sequence). Trimming shortened V by 6 bases and J by 8 bases, and 17 bases separated the two germline ends. The CDR3 sequence: CASSRRARADEQFF. In DNA form, the CDR3 reads TGTGCCAGCAGCCGGAGGGCAAGGGCCGATGAGCAGTTCTTC.

The CDR3 coding sequence is TGCGCCAGCAGCTTGGGACAGGGAGGGGCTGAAGCTTTCTTT. The encoded protein is CASSLGQGGAEAFF. The rearrangement uses TRBV5-1 and TRBJ1-1; 7 nucleotides match TRBD1. The CDR3 is made up of 14 amino acids. Unmatched junction bases numbered 5, after V lost 0 bases and J lost 6 bases. CDR1 SGHRS and CDR2 YFSETQ come from the germline V gene. The variable domain in full, completed from reference TRBV5-1 and TRBJ1-1, reads KAGVTQTPRYLIKTRGQQVTLSCSPISGHRSVSWYQQTPGQGLQFLFEYFSETQRNKGNFPGRFSGRQFSNSRSEMNVSTLELGDSALYLCASSLGQGGAEAFFGQGTRLTVV.

The chain links TRBV2 to TRBJ1-6; tentative D call: TRBD1 (6 bases). Germline V gene sequence: CDR1 SNHLY, CDR2 FYNNEI. The CDR3 spans 16 residues. The ends were cut back, 6 bases at V and 10 bases at J, with 22 bases in the middle. The CDR3 sequence is CASRITGQLRSSPLHF. The CDR3, as DNA: TGTGCCAGCAGGATTACCGGACAGCTCCGTTCGTCACCCCTCCACTTT.

Many counts were recorded for this clone. The gene calls are TRBV24-1 and TRBJ1-4; D gene uncertain. Trimming removed 5 bases from V and 2 bases from J, with 5 bases in between. There are 13 residues in the CDR3. The germline gives CDR1 KGHDR, CDR2 SFDVKD. The CDR3 sequence: CATSGPTNEKLFF. Here the CDR3 DNA reads TGTGCCACCAGTGGGCCCACTAATGAAAAACTGTTTTTT.

Concerning this clone itself: Other DNA sequences of this sample code for an identical CDR3. V gene TRBV19 combines with J gene TRBJ1-1; D unresolved. The germline CDR1 and CDR2 sequences are LNHDA and SQIVND (reference sequence). The length of the CDR3 is 14 residues. V lost 2 bases, J lost 2 bases, and 9 bases lay in between. In DNA form, the CDR3 reads TGTGCCAGTAGTATAACGGGCTCCAACACTGAAGCTTTCTTT. It yields the protein CASSITGSNTEAFF.

The chain recombines TRBV4-2 with TRBJ2-7; TRBD2 matches 7 bases. Per the germline V gene, CDR1 is LGHNA and CDR2 is YNFKEQ. Germline trimming cut 2 bases from V and 2 bases from J; bases unmatched to any gene: 9. This CDR3 is built from 16 residues. The CDR3 nucleotides are TGTGCCAGCAGCCAAAGCGGGGCTTCCAGCGCCTACGAGCAGTACTTC. This codes for CASSQSGASSAYEQYF.

This clone was found once. This sequence joins TRBV9 and TRBJ2-3, with D perhaps matching TRBD1 (6 bases). Germline V CDR1 and CDR2: SGDLS, YYNGEE. The CDR3 loop spans 14 amino acids. V lost 4 bases and J 7 bases, leaving 16 bases between the germline ends. CDR3 amino acids: CASSLGDIAYTQYF. The DNA of the CDR3 is TGTGCCAGCAGCCTAGGGGACATTGCCTATACGCAGTATTTT.

This rearrangement joins TRBV7-9 to TRBJ1-5, with TRBD1 as a possible D gene (5 bases). CDR3 size: 14 residues. Trimming took off 1 base at V and 6 bases at J, with 10 bases between the two ends. CDR1 and CDR2 (germline): SEHNR, FQNEAQ (reference sequence). The CDR3 here is CASSLEGFGQPQHF. CDR3 nucleotide sequence: TGTGCCAGCAGCTTAGAGGGGTTCGGTCAGCCCCAGCATTTT.

This chain uses TRBV5-8 with TRBJ2-1; possible D gene TRBD1, 5 bases. In germline, CDR1 is SGHTS, CDR2 YDEGEE. This CDR3 spans 15 amino acids. Trimming removed 1 base at V and 2 bases at J, with 10 bases between. CDR3 DNA sequence: TGTGCCAGCAGCTTGTCCAGGGTACCCTACAATGAGCAGTTCTTC. Translating it yields CASSLSRVPYNEQFF.

This clone showed up just once. The J gene is TRBJ1-5, the V gene TRBV7-8; D unclear. The length of the CDR3 is 14 residues. Germline-derived CDR1 and CDR2 are SGHVS and FQNEAQ. V lost 5 bases and J 8 bases, leaving 16 bases between the germline ends. The CDR3 DNA reads TGTGCCAGCAGCCCTCGGGTACGATGGGAGCCCCAGCATTTT. Protein: CASSPRVRWEPQHF.

The V call is TRBV11-2, the J call TRBJ2-1, with D perhaps TRBD1 (6 bases). V was cut by 5 bases and J by 2 bases, with 16 bases left in between. Germline V gives CDR1 SGHAT, CDR2 FQNNGV. This CDR3 spans 16 amino acids. CDR3 loop: CASSPASRGTYNEQFF. Written as DNA, the CDR3 is TGTGCCAGCAGCCCAGCGTCCAGGGGAACCTACAATGAGCAGTTCTTC.

The chain recombines TRBV7-6 with TRBJ2-2, with TRBD1 matching 7 bases. J was trimmed by 5 bases and V by 4 bases; bases with no gene match: 7. CDR3 length: 15 residues. Germline assignment: CDR1 SGHVS and CDR2 FNYEAQ. The CDR3 DNA reads TGTGCCAGCAGCTGGGGACAGACAGGGACCGGGGAGCTGTTTTTT. Its protein is CASSWGQTGTGELFF. The whole variable domain, filled in from reference TRBV7-6 and TRBJ2-2, reads GAGVSQSPRYKVTKRGQDVALRCDPISGHVSLYWYRQALGQGPEFLTYFNYEAQQDKSGLPNDRFSAERPEGSISTLTIQRTEQRDSAMYRCASSWGQTGTGELFFGEGSRLTVL.

The chain employs TRBV7-9 and TRBJ2-4; unclear D gene. The V end was cut by 0 bases, the J end by 7 bases, with 10 bases between. There are 14 residues in the CDR3. Germline assignment: CDR1 SEHNR and CDR2 FQNEAQ (reference sequence). CDR3 in amino acids: CASSLAMEFNIQYF. For the CDR3, the DNA is TGTGCCAGCAGCTTAGCAATGGAATTTAACATTCAGTACTTC. The full variable domain, in which reference TRBV7-9 and TRBJ2-4 provide the parts outside the CDR3, is DTGVSQNPRHKITKRGQNVTFRCDPISEHNRLYWYRQTLGQGPEFLTYFQNEAQLEKSRLLSDRFSAERPKGSFSTLEIQRTEQGDSAMYLCASSLAMEFNIQYFGAGTRLSVL.

V usage is TRBV10-2 and J usage is TRBJ1-6; 7 bases align to TRBD1. The CDR3 length is 14 residues. CDR1 and CDR2 (germline): WSHSY, SAAADI. Losses at the gene ends were 5 bases for V and 6 bases for J; bases not matched to a gene: 4. CDR3 DNA: TGCGCCAGCAGTTTACAGGGGAGTAATTCACCCCTCCACTTT. Translation gives CASSLQGSNSPLHF.

This clone was seen a single time. This chain links TRBV5-1 with TRBJ2-2; D gene unclear. CDR1 and CDR2 from the germline V gene are SGHRS and YFSETQ. Trimming stripped 0 bases from V and 0 bases from J, with 9 bases between. This CDR3 has 16 amino acids. The CDR3 DNA sequence: TGCGCCAGCAGCTTGGCGGCAACCGCGAACACCGGGGAGCTGTTTTTT. It encodes CASSLAATANTGELFF.

This clone was picked up a small number of times. The chain recombines TRBV30 with TRBJ1-4; no firm D call. Germline values: CDR1 GTSNPN, CDR2 SVGIG (reference sequence). V lost 5 bases to trimming and J lost 1 base, with 8 bases between them. The CDR3 totals 13 residues. Here the CDR3 reads CAWGSGTNEKLFF. The CDR3, as DNA: TGTGCCTGGGGGAGCGGAACTAATGAAAAACTGTTTTTT.